The rows below give T cell receptor beta chains drawn from one sample of a study of shared clonotypes between healthy human individuals. The repertoire was sequenced with immunoSEQ multiplex PCR; TCRdb's copy has only in-frame clones and lacks some. Among about 530,000 clones listed, 90% to 97% were seen once. The sample consisted of naive CD4+ T cells sorted from blood. The receptors here all came from a woman aged 25 to 39 in good health. Both conserved end residues are part of each CDR3. Fields, in order: clone size, V gene, D gene, J gene, CDR3 protein, CDR3 DNA. D genes are given only for firm matches. Expanded clones are given a class, and other clones once, few, many or no size at all.

NA	TRBV11-2	TRBD2	TRBJ2-3	CASSSGLAASTDTQYF	TGTGCCAGCAGCTCCGGACTAGCGGCGAGCACAGATACGCAGTATTTT
NA	TRBV6-6	NA	TRBJ1-1	CASSRDPSAEAFF	TGTGCCAGCAGTAGGGACCCCAGCGCTGAAGCTTTCTTT
NA	TRBV28	TRBD2	TRBJ2-5	CASSFRVAGVRETQYF	TGTGCCAGCAGTTTCCGGGTAGCGGGAGTACGAGAGACCCAGTACTTC
NA	TRBV28	NA	TRBJ1-4	CASGYRGEKLFF	TGTGCCAGCGGTTATAGGGGTGAAAAACTGTTTTTT
once	TRBV28	TRBD1	TRBJ1-3	CASSSGQGTDTIYF	TGTGCCAGCAGTTCAGGACAGGGGACGGACACCATATATTTT
NA	TRBV27	TRBD1	TRBJ1-1	CASSLGQGDTEAFF	TGTGCCAGCAGTCTCGGACAGGGGGACACTGAAGCTTTCTTT
NA	TRBV5-5	TRBD1	TRBJ1-2	CASSQGGTGFHTF	TGTGCCAGCAGCCAGGGGGGGACAGGGTTCCACACCTTC
few	TRBV11-3	TRBD2	TRBJ2-7	CASSASGSYEQYF	TGTGCCAGCAGCGCGAGCGGGAGTTATGAGCAGTACTTC
NA	TRBV25-1	TRBD1	TRBJ1-4	CASSGLDRGEKLFF	TGTGCCAGCAGTGGATTGGACAGGGGTGAAAAACTGTTTTTT
NA	TRBV18	NA	TRBJ1-1	CASSPRGGNTEAFF	TGTGCCAGCTCACCACGGGGAGGCAACACTGAAGCTTTCTTT
NA	TRBV14	TRBD2	TRBJ2-7	CASSRTGTSGYYEQYF	TGTGCCAGCAGCCGAACCGGGACTAGCGGGTACTACGAGCAGTACTTC
NA	TRBV28	NA	TRBJ2-7	CASSPVSGDGEQYF	TGTGCCAGCAGCCCGGTCTCTGGGGATGGGGAGCAGTACTTC